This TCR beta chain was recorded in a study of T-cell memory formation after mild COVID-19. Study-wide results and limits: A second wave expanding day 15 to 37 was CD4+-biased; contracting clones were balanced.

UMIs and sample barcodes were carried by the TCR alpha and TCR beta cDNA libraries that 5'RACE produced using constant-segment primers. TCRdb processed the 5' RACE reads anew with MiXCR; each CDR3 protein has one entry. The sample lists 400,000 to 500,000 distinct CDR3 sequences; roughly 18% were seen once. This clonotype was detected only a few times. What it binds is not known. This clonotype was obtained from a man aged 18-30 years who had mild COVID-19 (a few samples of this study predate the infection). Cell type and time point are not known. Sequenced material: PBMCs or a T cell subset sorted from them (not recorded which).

This CDR3 reads CASWEGFLGSDPVGQPQHF. The CDR3 nucleotides read TGTGCCAGCTGGGAAGGGTTTTTGGGATCGGACCCAGTTGGTCAGCCCCAGCATTTT. The chain carries TRBV11-2 and TRBJ1-5; D is unresolved. CDR1 is SGHAT and CDR2 is FQNNGV in the germline V gene. V was shortened by 8 bases and J by 6 bases, with 32 bases between the two germline ends. The CDR3 length is 19 residues.